What follows are 14 T cell receptor beta chains derived from one specimen sequenced in a study of blood T cell repertoires in COVID-19. Sequencing was performed with immunoSEQ multiplex PCR; in TCRdb, only in-frame clones are kept and a portion is missing. In the table there are 20,000 to 25,000 clones, roughly 84% of which are singletons. Sequenced input: peripheral blood. These receptor sequences come from a man aged 40-50 years with acute or convalescent COVID-19.

V usage is TRBV7-8 and J usage is TRBJ2-5, with D maybe TRBD2 (6 bases). CDR3 length equals 14 residues. Germline lookup yields CDR1 SGHVS and CDR2 FQNEAQ. The V and J ends lost 0 bases and 13 bases respectively, with 18 bases between them. The chain's CDR3 is CASSLAEGDRPRYF. The CDR3, as DNA: TGTGCCAGCAGCTTAGCGGAGGGAGACCGGCCCCGGTACTTC.

This clone was recorded only once. The rearrangement joins TRBV7-3 to TRBJ1-1; D unresolved. Per germline, CDR1 SGHTA and CDR2 FQGTGA. The CDR3 contains 13 residues. With 2 bases removed from V and 1 base from J, the gap between germline ends came to 5 bases. The CDR3 loop is CASSLEGNTEAFF. The CDR3 bases are TGTGCCAGCAGCTTAGAGGGGAACACTGAAGCTTTCTTT.

The chain is built from TRBV19 and TRBJ1-6, with 8 bases fitting TRBD1. CDR1 LNHDA and CDR2 SQIVND come from the germline V gene (reference sequence). CDR3 length: 14 residues. V gave up 2 bases and J gave up 7 bases; unmatched junction bases: 1. CDR3 in amino acids: CASSIRQGNSPLHF. Written as DNA, the CDR3 is TGTGCCAGTAGTATACGACAGGGGAATTCACCCCTCCACTTT.

The CDR3 DNA is TGTGCCAGCAGCTTTCAAGCTCGGGTGACAGGGGGTATCTACGAGCAGTACTTC. Its translation is CASSFQARVTGGIYEQYF. This chain joins TRBV7-6 and TRBJ2-7; 9 bases map to TRBD1. The CDR3 has 18 residues. Losses at the gene ends were 3 bases for V and 3 bases for J; bases not matched to a gene: 15. Looked up from germline, CDR1 is SGHVS and CDR2 is FNYEAQ.

J is TRBJ1-2 and V is TRBV6-6, with TRBD1 as a possible D gene (5 bases). Trimming shortened V by 8 bases and J by 7 bases, and 17 bases separated the two germline ends. Germline V gene lookup returns CDR1 MNHNY and CDR2 SVGAGI (reference sequence). CDR3 size: 13 residues. CDR3 DNA: TGTGCCAGCTCCCTCGGGGGGGAGCGTGGCTACACCTTC. Protein sequence: CASSLGGERGYTF.

This chain connects TRBV2 to TRBJ2-5, with TRBD1 matching 7 bases. From germline, CDR1 is SNHLY and CDR2 FYNNEI. The CDR3 runs 15 residues. V dropped 3 bases and J dropped 2; count of bases not matched to a gene: 6. This CDR3 reads CASSDGQALQETQYF. The DNA of the CDR3 is TGTGCCAGCAGTGACGGACAGGCGTTACAAGAGACCCAGTACTTC.

The chain employs TRBV6-2 or TRBV6-3 and TRBJ2-7; 9 bases fit TRBD1. Unmatched junction bases numbered 10, after V lost 4 bases and J lost 3 bases. This CDR3 contains 16 residues. Germline V lookup: CDR1 MNHEY, CDR2 SVGEGT. The CDR3, as DNA: TGTGCCAGCAGTTCCCCTCCGGGACAGGGATTCTACGAGCAGTACTTC. Amino acids: CASSSPPGQGFYEQYF.

V gene TRBV14 combines with J gene TRBJ2-6, with D perhaps matching TRBD1 (7 bases). This CDR3 comprises 19 residues. The germline CDR1 and CDR2 sequences are SGHDN and FVKESK. V shed 4 bases and J shed 1 base, with 20 bases lying between them. The CDR3 here is CASSLLRGAVQSGANVLTF. The DNA for the CDR3 is TGTGCCAGCAGCCTCCTCAGGGGGGCGGTGCAGTCTGGGGCCAACGTCCTGACTTTC.

V is TRBV29-1 and J is TRBJ1-6; TRBD1 is a possible D gene (5 bases). The germline V and J ends were trimmed by 3 bases and 8 bases, with 8 bases remaining between them. This CDR3 has 12 residues. The germline CDR1 and CDR2 sequences are SQVTM and ANQGSEA. The CDR3 DNA is TGCAGCGTTGAGACCAGGGATTCACCCCTCCACTTT. The encoded protein is CSVETRDSPLHF.

The count of this clone is one. CDR3 sequence reads: CAGNHRGGYYNEQFF. The CDR3 nucleotides are TGTGCCGGAAACCACAGGGGGGGGTACTACAATGAGCAGTTCTTC. The genes are TRBV30 and TRBJ2-1; a weak D match, TRBD1 (8 bases). Germline V gene lookup returns CDR1 GTSNPN and CDR2 SVGIG (reference sequence). Between the trimmed V and J ends, which lost 8 bases and 3 bases, there was a span of 20 bases. The CDR3 is 15 amino acids.

V gene TRBV5-4 combines with J gene TRBJ1-2; the D gene is possibly TRBD1 (5 bases). This CDR3 is built from 13 residues. Germline loops: CDR1 SGHNT, CDR2 YYREEE (reference sequence). V was shortened by 4 bases and J by 8 bases, with 15 bases between the two germline ends. CDR3 sequence (DNA): TGTGCCAGCAGCCGACAAGGGGTTTGGGGCTACACCTTC. Its translation is CASSRQGVWGYTF.

The gene calls are TRBV3-1 (or the pseudogene TRBV3-2) and TRBJ1-1; 9 nucleotides line up with TRBD1. V lost 5 bases to trimming and J lost 1 base; unmatched junction nucleotides: 11. The CDR3 has 17 amino acids. Germline V gene sequence: CDR1 LGHDT, CDR2 YNNKEL (reference sequence). For the CDR3, the DNA is TGTGCCAGCAGCGATAAGAACAGGGGGCGCAAGAACACTGAAGCTTTCTTT. As protein: CASSDKNRGRKNTEAFF.

CDR3 region: CASSRDRGYSNQPQHF. The CDR3 DNA reads TGTGCCAGCAGCCGGGACAGGGGATATAGCAATCAGCCCCAGCATTTT. The V gene is TRBV6-2 or TRBV6-3, the J gene TRBJ1-5; 10 nucleotides align to TRBD1. Germline-derived CDR1 and CDR2 are MNHEY and SVGEGT. This CDR3 is 16 amino acids long. The V gene end was trimmed by 6 bases and the J gene end by 0 bases; junction bases not matched to a gene: 5.

This chain links TRBV5-5 with TRBJ1-2, with TRBD1 as a possible D gene (5 bases). The CDR3 has 12 amino acids. From germline, CDR1 is SGHKS and CDR2 YYEKEE (reference sequence). The V gene lost 5 bases and the J gene lost 8 bases, with 13 bases spanning the gap. CDR3 bases: TGTGCCAGCAGTTCCGGGGACTCGGGCTACACCTTC. Its translation: CASSSGDSGYTF.